This T cell receptor beta chain comes out of a study of blood T cell repertoires in COVID-19 (dated by TCRdb to between 2020 and 2021). As for the study more broadly: Samples covering the acute and convalescent phases of COVID-19 were provided by collaborators in the United States, Italy and Spain. The prospective study material was composed of cDNA or gDNA derived from T cells, B-cell-depleted T cells, or PBMCs. Subjects who had been exposed to COVID-19, were actively infected with it, or had recovered from it provided the deeply sampled blood TCRbeta repertoires that made up the dataset. The repertoires were released in a freely available public database meant as a resource for research on the immune response to SARS-CoV-2. Samples were obtained from the ongoing ImmuneRACE study (first 160 participants) and from 1,200 or so subjects provided by 6 global collaborators. A de-identified subject ID, COVID-19 status, age in years and sex were almost always included in the sample metadata. Where HLA class I and class II types were available, the types were taken from metadata supplied by the sample provider, not from assay-based typing. Points the paper makes about the study in general: The quantity of clinical and demographic metadata differed by source and by participant and was supplied without curation.

The immunoSEQ Assay, a bias-controlled multiplex PCR, was used to amplify TCRbeta CDR3 regions from genomic DNA. The paper's data handling went like this. Nucleated cell counts per sample were estimated from amplification of reference gene primers within the assay. To quantify the absolute abundance of each unique TCRbeta CDR3 rearrangement, sequence reads were collapsed and filtered. For each sample, productive Simpson clonality was calculated by taking the square root of Simpson's diversity index across productive rearrangements. This is the immuneACCESS table as TCRdb keeps it, with only in-frame sequences that have V and J called. A part of the clones is gone; compared with another copy, unresolved V genes explain less than half, and the rest is unexplained. Clonal size and the V and J genes are those of that table, whereas D and trimming came from the DNA. The sample yields 350,000 or so clones; about 83% were counted once. In total, the top ten clones hold under 3% of the sample.

The CDR3 contains 14 residues, cysteine and phenylalanine counted. Of all the DNA, just the CDR3 is kept, 42 bases in frame from base 1. V and J are truncated by 10 bases and 6 bases respectively, leaving an intervening sequence of 23 bases. Sequences SGHNT (CDR1) and YYREEE (CDR2) are obtained from the germline V gene (reference sequence). Whole blood was collected in K2EDTA tubes by collaborating institutions according to the institutions' own protocols. For TCRbeta analysis, collaborators shipped samples in one of three forms: frozen whole blood, isolated PBMCs, or DNA extracted from either of those sample types. On this clone itself: Which antigen it targets is not known. No per-base quality is available; no much larger clone lies one base away.

The receptor was derived from a man aged 25 to 45 with active or convalescent COVID-19. The specimen sequenced was peripheral blood. The chain uses TRBV5-4 and TRBJ2-7, and TRBD2 may be the D gene, going by 5 matching bases. The CDR3: CAFEYGPGAGEQYF. The sequence in DNA is TGTGCCTTCGAATACGGTCCGGGTGCGGGCGAGCAGTACTTC.